This T cell receptor (beta chain) was retrieved from a study of cytomegalovirus exposure and HLA in healthy donors. Study-wide results and limits: One later analysis reportedly identified an Asian-associated ancestry cluster that showed fewer N-insertions than the approximately 670-donor mean. Later analysis associated a missense DCLRE1C variant with TCR beta V- and J-gene trimming. Most TCRs appeared rarely, but some public TCRs recurred in many donors.

A multiplex PCR was run with 60 Vbeta primers and 13 Jbeta primers. Profiling relied on immunoSEQ multiplex PCR, and the TCRdb table lists in-frame clones only, not all of them. The sample shows fewer than 130,000 clones, 65% to 80% of them seen only once. CDR1 and CDR2 from the germline V gene are SEHNR and FQNEAQ (reference sequence). This CDR3 has 12 amino acids. V shed 3 bases and J shed 6 bases, with 8 bases lying between them. Regarding this clone: Its antigen is as yet unknown.

What was sequenced was PBMCs. The gene calls are TRBV7-9 and TRBJ1-2, with D tentatively TRBD1 (5 bases). The source of this sequence is a woman aged 60-75 years in good health and CMV-seropositive. The CDR3 DNA follows: TGTGCCAGCAGCTTCAGGGAAAATGGCTACACCTTC. This sequence encodes CASSFRENGYTF.